This T cell receptor beta chain is from a study of OX40 agonist ivuxolimab in advanced cancers. General observations from the study: Within 6 weeks, CD4+ and CD8+ blood T cells expanded clonally at 0.1 to 3.0 mg/kg. Not determined was the antigen specificity of the expanded peripheral T cells.

About this clone: Antigen: not known.

The CDR3 runs 16 residues. The V gene end was trimmed by 3 bases and the J gene end by 8 bases; junction bases not matched to a gene: 13. Germline V gives CDR1 LNHDA, CDR2 SQIVND (reference sequence). Method: immunoSEQ multiplex PCR; TCRdb's copy keeps in-frame clones and lacks some. The sample consists of fewer than 55,000 clones, roughly four fifths of them appearing once. The material sequenced was CD4+ or CD8+ T cells sorted from blood, taken in a trial of the OX40 agonist ivuxolimab. The chain uses TRBV19 and TRBJ2-1; 7 bases line up with TRBD1. This TCR derives from an adult with an advanced solid tumor such as melanoma, head and neck, liver or kidney cancer. Here the CDR3 reads CASSIKVQGWRHEQFF. DNA of the CDR3: TGTGCCAGTAGTATTAAGGTACAGGGGTGGCGGCATGAGCAGTTCTTC.